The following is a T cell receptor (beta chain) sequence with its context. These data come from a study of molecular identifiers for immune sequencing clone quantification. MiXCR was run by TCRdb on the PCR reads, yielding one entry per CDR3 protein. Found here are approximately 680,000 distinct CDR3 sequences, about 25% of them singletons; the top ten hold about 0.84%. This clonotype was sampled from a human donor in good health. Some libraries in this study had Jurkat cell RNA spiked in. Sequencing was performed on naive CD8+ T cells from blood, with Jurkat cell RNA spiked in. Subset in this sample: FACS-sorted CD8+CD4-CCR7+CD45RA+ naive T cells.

The CDR3 DNA reads as TGTGCCAGCAGCTTTACCCGGCTGGGCGGGAGACCCTCCTACGAGCAGTACTTC. Its translation is CASSFTRLGGRPSYEQYF. The J gene is TRBJ2-7, the V gene TRBV5-6, with 7 bases identical to TRBD2. The CDR3 runs 18 residues. The germline gives CDR1 SGHDT, CDR2 YYEEEE. Unmatched junction bases numbered 14, after V lost 2 bases and J lost 0 bases.